This T cell receptor beta chain was profiled in a study of cytomegalovirus exposure and HLA in healthy donors. Study-level points and caveats: In a later analysis, TCR beta V- and J-gene trimming was associated with a missense DCLRE1C variant.

Unmatched junction bases numbered 3, after V lost 3 bases and J lost 4 bases. Per the germline V gene, CDR1 is LGHNA and CDR2 is YNFKEQ. This CDR3 region has 14 residues. The PCR employed 60 Vbeta primers together with 13 Jbeta primers. The table came from immunoSEQ multiplex PCR; TCRdb's copy has only in-frame clones and leaves some out. The sample holds 180,000 or so clones, 76% seen once. In this sample, this clone turned up once. What it binds is unknown. V usage is TRBV4-2 and J usage is TRBJ2-3; 8 bases match TRBD2. The TCR comes from a man between 18 and 29 years old in good health and CMV-seronegative. Sequencing input: PBMCs. CDR3 bases: TGTGCCAGCAGCCACTTAGCGGGGCCAGATACGCAGTATTTT. Protein sequence: CASSHLAGPDTQYF.